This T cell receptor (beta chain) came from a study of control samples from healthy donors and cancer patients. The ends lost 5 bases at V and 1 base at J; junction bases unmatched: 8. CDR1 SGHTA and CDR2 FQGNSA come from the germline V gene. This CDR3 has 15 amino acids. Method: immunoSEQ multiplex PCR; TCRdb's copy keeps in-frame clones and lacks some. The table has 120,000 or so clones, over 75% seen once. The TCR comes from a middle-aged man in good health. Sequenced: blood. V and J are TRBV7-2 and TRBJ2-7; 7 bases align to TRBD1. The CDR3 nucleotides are TGTGCCAGCAGCAATGAGCCGGGACAGTCCTACGAGCAGTACTTC. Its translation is CASSNEPGQSYEQYF.